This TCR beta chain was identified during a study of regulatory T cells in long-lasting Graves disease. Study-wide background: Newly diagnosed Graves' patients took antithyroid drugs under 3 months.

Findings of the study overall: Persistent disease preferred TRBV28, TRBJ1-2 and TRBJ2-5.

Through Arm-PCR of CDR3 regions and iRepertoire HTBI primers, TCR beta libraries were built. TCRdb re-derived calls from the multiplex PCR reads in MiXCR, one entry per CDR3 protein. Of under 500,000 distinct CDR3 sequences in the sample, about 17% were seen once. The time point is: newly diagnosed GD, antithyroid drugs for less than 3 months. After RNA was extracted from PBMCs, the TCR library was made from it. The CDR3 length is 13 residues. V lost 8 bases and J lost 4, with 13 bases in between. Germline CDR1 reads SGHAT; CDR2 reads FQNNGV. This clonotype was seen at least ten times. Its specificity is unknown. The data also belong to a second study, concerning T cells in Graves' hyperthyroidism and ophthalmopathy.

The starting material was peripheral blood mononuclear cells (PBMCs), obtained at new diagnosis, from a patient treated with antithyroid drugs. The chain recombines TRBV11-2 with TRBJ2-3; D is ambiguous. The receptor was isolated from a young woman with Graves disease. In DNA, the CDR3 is TGTGCCAGCTCTCGGAGTCGGGCAGATACGCAGTATTTT. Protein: CASSRSRADTQYF. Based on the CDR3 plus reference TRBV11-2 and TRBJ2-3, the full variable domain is EAGVAQSPRYKIIEKRQSVAFWCNPISGHATLYWYQQILGQGPKLLIQFQNNGVVDDSQLPKDRFSAERLKGVDSTLKIQPAKLEDSAVYLCASSRSRADTQYFGPGTRLTVL.